This TCR beta chain was recovered during a study of graft-versus-host responses after intestinal transplantation. In the study overall: Transplant recipients had multivisceral, liver-intestinal, or isolated intestinal grafts. Anti-thymocyte globulin was used for induction in all recipients, who then took tacrolimus and steroids for roughly 3 years. Study outcomes and limitations: Some GvH clones appeared in ileal mucosa or blood before recipient bone marrow. Allografts of one patient group, those with graft-donor T cell macrochimerism, had high graft-versus-host to host-versus-graft clonal ratios.

The assay was immunoSEQ multiplex PCR, and TCRdb's table has in-frame clones only and misses some. The sample consists of 84,000 or so clones, roughly 89% of them appearing once. Germline CDR1 SGHRS, CDR2 YFSETQ. The V gene end was trimmed by 3 bases and the J gene end by 2 bases; junction bases not matched to a gene: 5. The CDR3 spans 14 residues. With regard to this clone: Its cognate antigen is unknown.

The clonotype comes from a human donor who received an intestinal transplant. This sequence joins TRBV5-1 and TRBJ2-7; 7 bases line up with TRBD1. The specimen was unstimulated CD4+ T cells sorted from spleen or lymph node cells, collected before intestinal transplant. CDR3 bases: TGCGCCAGCAGCTACGACAGGGCCACCTACGAGCAGTACTTC. Translating gives CASSYDRATYEQYF. The full variable domain, with the rest looked up from reference TRBV5-1 and TRBJ2-7, is KAGVTQTPRYLIKTRGQQVTLSCSPISGHRSVSWYQQTPGQGLQFLFEYFSETQRNKGNFPGRFSGRQFSNSRSEMNVSTLELGDSALYLCASSYDRATYEQYFGPGTRLTVT.